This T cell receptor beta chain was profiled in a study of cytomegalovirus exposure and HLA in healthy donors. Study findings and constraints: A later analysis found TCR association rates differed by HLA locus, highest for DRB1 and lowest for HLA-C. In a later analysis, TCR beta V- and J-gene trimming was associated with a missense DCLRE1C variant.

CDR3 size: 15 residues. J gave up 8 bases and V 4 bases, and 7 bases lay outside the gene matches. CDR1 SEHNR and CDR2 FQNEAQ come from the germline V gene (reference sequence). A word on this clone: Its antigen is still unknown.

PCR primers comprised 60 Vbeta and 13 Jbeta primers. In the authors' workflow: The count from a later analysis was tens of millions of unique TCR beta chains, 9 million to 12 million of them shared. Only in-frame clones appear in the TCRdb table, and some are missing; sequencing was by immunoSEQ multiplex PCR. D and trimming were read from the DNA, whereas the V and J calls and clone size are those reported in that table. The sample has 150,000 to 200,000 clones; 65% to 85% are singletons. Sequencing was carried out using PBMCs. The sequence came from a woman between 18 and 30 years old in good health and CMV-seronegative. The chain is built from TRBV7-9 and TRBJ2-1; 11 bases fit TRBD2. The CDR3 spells CASSSRVAGGHEQFF. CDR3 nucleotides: TGTGCCAGCAGCTCCCGGGTAGCGGGGGGGCATGAGCAGTTCTTC.